These 8 T cell receptor beta chains were sequenced from one sample in a study of blood T cell repertoires in COVID-19. The data were produced by immunoSEQ multiplex PCR, yet TCRdb's version contains in-frame clones alone and is incomplete. The profile shows under 150,000 clones, 65% to 85% of them singletons. Sequenced sample: PBMCs or T cells enriched from blood (not recorded which). Receptor source: a woman aged 45-65 years who had been exposed to COVID-19.

This sequence joins TRBV3-1 (or the pseudogene TRBV3-2) and TRBJ1-4; 12 bases are a match to TRBD1. Losses at the gene ends were 6 bases for V and 16 bases for J; bases not matched to a gene: 15. The CDR3 is made up of 15 amino acids. The germline gives CDR1 LGHDT, CDR2 YNNKEL (reference sequence). The DNA of the CDR3 is TGTGCCAGCAGTGTGGGGACAGGGGGCGCCGGGAGGGCGTTTTTT. It codes for CASSVGTGGAGRAFF.

The chain joins TRBV12-3 or TRBV12-4 to TRBJ1-1, with D maybe TRBD1 (6 bases). The CDR3 is 12 amino acids. V was clipped by 5 bases and J by 9 bases, with 13 bases between them. The CDR3 spells CASSLTTGQAFF. CDR3 nucleotides: TGTGCCAGCAGTCTGACGACAGGTCAAGCTTTCTTT.

This clone has just one count. J is TRBJ1-5 and V is TRBV5-5; D might be TRBD1 (6 bases). Between the trimmed V and J ends, which lost 4 bases and 0 bases, there was a span of 14 bases. Germline V gene sequence: CDR1 SGHKS, CDR2 YYEKEE (reference sequence). This CDR3 comprises 16 residues. The CDR3 DNA is TGTGCCAGCAGCAACACGACAGGTTATAGCAATCAGCCCCAGCATTTT. This encodes CASSNTTGYSNQPQHF.

The genes are TRBV7-3 and TRBJ1-1; no definite D call. The V end lost 1 base, the J end lost 1 base, and 4 bases lay between the germline ends. The germline gives CDR1 SGHTA, CDR2 FQGTGA. The CDR3 runs to 13 residues. The CDR3 region is CASSLRQNTEAFF. CDR3 nucleotide sequence: TGTGCCAGCAGCTTAAGACAGAACACTGAAGCTTTCTTT.

This chain uses TRBV6-5 with TRBJ2-4; the D is unclear. The ends were cut back, 6 bases at V and 0 bases at J, with 3 bases in the middle. This CDR3 has 12 residues. Germline CDR1 and CDR2: MNHEY and SVGAGI. The CDR3 bases are TGTGCCAGCAGACTAGCCAAAAACATTCAGTACTTC. Amino acids: CASRLAKNIQYF.

The chain combines TRBV9 with TRBJ2-5; 10 bases are a match to TRBD2. The CDR3 has 15 amino acids. The germline gives CDR1 SGDLS, CDR2 YYNGEE. J lost 5 bases, V lost 0 bases, and 4 bases had no gene match. The CDR3 is CASSVVAAGGETQYF. The DNA of the CDR3 is TGTGCCAGCAGCGTAGTCGCAGCGGGAGGGGAGACCCAGTACTTC.

Remarks on this clone: In the same sample, other DNA sequences code for this CDR3. The J gene is TRBJ2-3, the V gene TRBV7-2; no clear D. V gave up 1 base and J gave up 1 base, with 6 bases separating them. Germline V CDR1 and CDR2: SGHTA, FQGNSA. The CDR3 contains 14 residues. CDR3 protein: CASSLGLGTDTQYF. For the CDR3, the DNA is TGTGCCAGCAGCTTAGGTCTCGGCACAGATACGCAGTATTTT.

J is TRBJ2-2 and V is TRBV3-1 (or the pseudogene TRBV3-2), with D tentatively TRBD1 (6 bases). Germline CDR1 LGHDT, CDR2 YNNKEL (reference sequence). The CDR3 is made up of 16 amino acids. The V and J ends lost 3 bases and 6 bases respectively, with 17 bases between them. The CDR3 DNA sequence: TGTGCCAGCAGCCACGGGGCCCAGGGGATGGCCGGGGAGCTGTTTTTT. Translation gives CASSHGAQGMAGELFF.